The subject of this entry is one T cell receptor beta chain. Its antigen is as yet unknown. Per sample, a minimum of 6.5 million PBMCs were isolated. The authors ran a second PCR of roughly 6 to 12 cycles using a sample-barcoded 5' primer and a J-beta primer mix. Each single sample gave us at least 2.5 million CDR3-containing paired-end reads. TCRdb processed the 5' RACE reads anew with MiXCR; each CDR3 protein has one entry. This sample has about 1.5 million distinct CDR3 sequences, with approximately 42% found just once. The CDR3 is 13 amino acids. Germline V gene lookup returns CDR1 SQVTM and CDR2 ANQGSEA. The germline V and J ends were trimmed by 6 bases and 7 bases, with 15 bases remaining between them. The data were taken from a study of blood T cells in healthy people across ages. Whole-study findings and limits: Donors of long life had a larger count of naive CD4+ cells and greater diversity than aged donors.

The TCR was taken from a woman aged 18-29 years in good health. The sequenced material came from blood. This chain joins TRBV29-1 and TRBJ1-4; tentative D call: TRBD1 (6 bases). The DNA of the CDR3 is TGCAGCGTGACCTTGACAGGAAGTGAAAAACTGTTTTTT. Amino acid sequence: CSVTLTGSEKLFF.